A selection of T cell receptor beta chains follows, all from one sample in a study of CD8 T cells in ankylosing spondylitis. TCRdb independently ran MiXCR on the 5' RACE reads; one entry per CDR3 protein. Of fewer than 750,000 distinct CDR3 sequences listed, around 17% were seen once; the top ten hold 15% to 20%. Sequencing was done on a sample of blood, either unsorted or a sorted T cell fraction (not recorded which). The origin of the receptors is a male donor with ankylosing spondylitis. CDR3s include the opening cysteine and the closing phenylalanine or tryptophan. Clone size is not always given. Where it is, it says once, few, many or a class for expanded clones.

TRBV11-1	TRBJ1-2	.	CASSLQGRLGYGYTF
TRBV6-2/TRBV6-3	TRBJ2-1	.	CASSPPIHRLAGGLGLNEQFF
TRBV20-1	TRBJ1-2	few	CSARDGGEAYGYTF
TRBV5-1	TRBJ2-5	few	CASSLDGFGAQTQYF
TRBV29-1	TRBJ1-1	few	CSVEPLGPEAFF
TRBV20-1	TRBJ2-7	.	CSARGIGGGVSYEQYF
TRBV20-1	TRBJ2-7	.	CSALPRLAGGHGEQYF
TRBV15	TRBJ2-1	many	CATSRDGSSPNEQFF
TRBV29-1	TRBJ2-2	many	CSVVRVATGELFF
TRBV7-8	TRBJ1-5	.	CASSLGIGNNQPQHF
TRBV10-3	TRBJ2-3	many	CAISLPSADTQYF
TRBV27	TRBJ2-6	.	CASSFSPGANVLTF
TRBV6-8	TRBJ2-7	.	CAGRGVYYEQYF
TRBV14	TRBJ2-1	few	CASSPPTGGRAASSYNEQFF
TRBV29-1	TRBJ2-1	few	CSVDGLAGGIGYNEQFF